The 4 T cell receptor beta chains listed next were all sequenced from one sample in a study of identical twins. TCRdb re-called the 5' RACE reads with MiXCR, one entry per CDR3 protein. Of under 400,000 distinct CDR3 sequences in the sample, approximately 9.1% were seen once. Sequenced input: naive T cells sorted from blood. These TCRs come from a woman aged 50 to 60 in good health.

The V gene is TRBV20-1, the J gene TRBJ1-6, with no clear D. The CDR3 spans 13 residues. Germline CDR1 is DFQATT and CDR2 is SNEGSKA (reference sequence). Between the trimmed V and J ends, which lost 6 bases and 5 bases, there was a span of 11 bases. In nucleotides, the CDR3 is TGCAGTGCCCTGGCTACAAATAATTCACCCCTCCACTTT. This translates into CSALATNNSPLHF.

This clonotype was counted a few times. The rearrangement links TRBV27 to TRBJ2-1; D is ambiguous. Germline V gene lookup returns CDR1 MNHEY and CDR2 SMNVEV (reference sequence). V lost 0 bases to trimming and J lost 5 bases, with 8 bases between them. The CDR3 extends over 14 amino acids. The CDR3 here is CASSLSRLHNEQFF. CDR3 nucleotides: TGTGCCAGCAGTTTATCGAGACTTCACAATGAGCAGTTCTTC.

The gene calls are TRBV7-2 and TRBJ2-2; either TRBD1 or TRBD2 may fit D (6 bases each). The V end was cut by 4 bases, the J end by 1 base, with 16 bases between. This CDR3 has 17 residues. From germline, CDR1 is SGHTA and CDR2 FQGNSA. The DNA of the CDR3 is TGTGCCAGCAGCTCTATGTGGCGGGACAAGAACACCGGGGAGCTGTTTTTT. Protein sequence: CASSSMWRDKNTGELFF.

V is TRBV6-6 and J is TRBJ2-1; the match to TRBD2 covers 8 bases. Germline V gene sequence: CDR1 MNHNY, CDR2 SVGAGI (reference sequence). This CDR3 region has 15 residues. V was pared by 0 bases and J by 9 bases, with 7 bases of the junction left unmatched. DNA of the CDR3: TGTGCCAGCAGTTACTCGTTCAGCGGGAGTGGTGAGCAGTTCTTC. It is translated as CASSYSFSGSGEQFF.